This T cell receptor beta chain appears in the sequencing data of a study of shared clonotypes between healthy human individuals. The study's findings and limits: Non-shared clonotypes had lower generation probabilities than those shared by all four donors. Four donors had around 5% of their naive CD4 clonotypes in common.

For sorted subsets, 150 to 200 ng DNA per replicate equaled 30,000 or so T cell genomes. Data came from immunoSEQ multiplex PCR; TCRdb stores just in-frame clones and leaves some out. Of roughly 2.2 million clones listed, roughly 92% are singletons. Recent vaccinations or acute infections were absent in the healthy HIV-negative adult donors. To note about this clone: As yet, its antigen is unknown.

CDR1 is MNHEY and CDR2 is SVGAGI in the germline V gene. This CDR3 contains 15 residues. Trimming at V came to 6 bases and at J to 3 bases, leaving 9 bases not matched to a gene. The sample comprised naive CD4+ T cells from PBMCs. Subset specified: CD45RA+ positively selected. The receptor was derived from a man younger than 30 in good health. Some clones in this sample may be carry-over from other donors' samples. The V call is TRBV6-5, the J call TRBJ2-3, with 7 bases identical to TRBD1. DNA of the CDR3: TGTGCCAGCAGAATTACAGGGGTGGGGACAGATACGCAGTATTTT. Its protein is CASRITGVGTDTQYF.